Below are 23 T cell receptor beta chains sequenced from a single sample in a study of siplizumab effects on memory and regulatory T cells. Data came from immunoSEQ multiplex PCR; TCRdb stores just in-frame clones and leaves some out. Of 99,000 or so clones detected, about 93% appear once; the ten largest clones hold around 0.62%. Material: Tregs sorted from blood. These receptors were collected from a human donor in good health.

The J gene is TRBJ1-2, the V gene TRBV4-3; 7 bases are a match to TRBD1. Germline trimming cut 4 bases from V and 0 bases from J; bases unmatched to any gene: 5. CDR1 is LGHNA and CDR2 is YSLEER in the germline V gene. CDR3 length equals 15 residues. CDR3 in amino acids: CASSPGQVTNYGYTF. The CDR3 nucleotides are TGCGCCAGCAGCCCTGGACAGGTTACTAACTATGGCTACACCTTC.

V gene TRBV29-1 combines with J gene TRBJ1-2, with 9 bases that match TRBD1. V lost 3 bases, J lost 3 bases, and 8 bases stayed unmatched. CDR3 length: 15 amino acids. Germline CDR1 is SQVTM and CDR2 is ANQGSEA. The CDR3 protein is CSVDDRGMGHYGYTF. The CDR3 coding sequence is TGCAGCGTTGATGACAGGGGGATGGGTCACTATGGCTACACCTTC.

CDR3 loop: CASSTGTGIYDGYTF. CDR3 coding DNA: TGTGCCAGCAGCACAGGGACAGGGATATACGATGGCTACACCTTC. The chain links TRBV7-8 to TRBJ1-2; 9 bases match TRBD1. Germline CDR1 is SGHVS and CDR2 is FQNEAQ. CDR3 length: 15 residues. Trimming removed 5 bases from V and 6 bases from J; junction bases left unmatched: 10.

Only one count was recorded for this clone. The sample contains more than one DNA sequence encoding this CDR3. The chain has TRBV6-1 and TRBJ1-5; D unclear. Trimming pared 4 bases from V and 0 bases from J, leaving 7 bases between. Germline V lookup: CDR1 MNHNS, CDR2 SASEGT. This CDR3 is built from 14 residues. CDR3 sequence reads: CASSGSHSNQPQHF. The CDR3, as DNA: TGTGCCAGCAGTGGCAGCCATAGCAATCAGCCCCAGCATTTT.

In DNA form, the CDR3 reads TGCGCCAGCAGCTTGTGGGCTAGCTCCTACAATGAGCAGTTCTTC. This encodes CASSLWASSYNEQFF. The gene calls are TRBV5-1 and TRBJ2-1, with D unresolved. CDR1 and CDR2 (germline): SGHRS, YFSETQ. The CDR3 totals 15 residues. Trimming pared 1 base from V and 0 bases from J, leaving 8 bases between. Full variable domain (remainder filled in from reference TRBV5-1 and TRBJ2-1): KAGVTQTPRYLIKTRGQQVTLSCSPISGHRSVSWYQQTPGQGLQFLFEYFSETQRNKGNFPGRFSGRQFSNSRSEMNVSTLELGDSALYLCASSLWASSYNEQFFGPGTRLTVL.

The chain's CDR3 is CASSLAPRLAGATDTQYF. The CDR3 DNA reads as TGTGCCAGCAGCTTAGCTCCGAGACTAGCGGGAGCCACAGATACGCAGTATTTT. This sequence joins TRBV11-3 and TRBJ2-3; 12 nucleotides agree with TRBD2. The junction had 7 bases not matched to a gene; V was cut back by 1 base and J by 2 bases. This CDR3 is built from 18 residues. Germline CDR1 SGHNT, CDR2 YENEEA. The full variable domain, completed using reference TRBV11-3 and TRBJ2-3, is EAGVVQSPRYKIIEKKQPVAFWCNPISGHNTLYWYLQNLGQGPELLIRYENEEAVDDSQLPKDRFSAERLKGVDSTLKIQPAELGDSAVYLCASSLAPRLAGATDTQYFGPGTRLTVL.

The chain uses TRBV29-1 and TRBJ2-7, with D perhaps TRBD1 (5 bases). Per the germline V gene, CDR1 is SQVTM and CDR2 is ANQGSEA. With 4 bases removed from V and 0 bases from J, the gap between germline ends came to 19 bases. This CDR3 spans 16 amino acids. The DNA for the CDR3 is TGCAGCGTTGCCGTCTTAGGGGCAGGACACTCCTACGAGCAGTACTTC. This sequence encodes CSVAVLGAGHSYEQYF.

This sequence joins TRBV18 and TRBJ1-2; perhaps TRBD1 as D (5 bases). V was trimmed by 2 bases and J by 4 bases, leaving 11 bases between them. The CDR3 consists of 14 residues. The germline V gene has CDR1 KGHSH and CDR2 LQKENI. The CDR3 protein is CASSPGGRVYGYTF. CDR3 DNA: TGTGCCAGCTCACCAGGCGGCAGGGTCTATGGCTACACCTTC.

The gene calls are TRBV4-3 and TRBJ2-1, with D unresolved. Trimming pared 3 bases from V and 0 bases from J, leaving 15 bases between. The CDR3 consists of 17 residues. Germline V CDR1 and CDR2: LGHNA, YSLEER. CDR3 residues: CASSHPKDGSSYNEQFF. DNA for the CDR3: TGCGCCAGCAGCCACCCTAAGGACGGCAGCTCCTACAATGAGCAGTTCTTC.

The V gene is TRBV30, the J gene TRBJ2-5; D is perhaps TRBD2 (6 bases). Per germline, CDR1 GTSNPN and CDR2 SVGIG (reference sequence). CDR3 size: 13 residues. Between the trimmed V and J ends, which lost 2 bases and 11 bases, there was a span of 18 bases. The CDR3: CAWSSLWRGEQYF. CDR3 nucleotides: TGTGCCTGGAGTTCCCTCTGGCGGGGAGAGCAGTACTTC.

The chain couples TRBV20-1 to TRBJ1-2; D gene uncertain. CDR1 and CDR2 from the germline V gene are DFQATT and SNEGSKA (reference sequence). V lost 3 bases and J lost 11, with 10 bases in between. The CDR3 extends over 10 amino acids. CDR3 in amino acids: CSASIGGYTF. For the CDR3, the DNA is TGCAGTGCTAGTATAGGCGGGTACACCTTC.

The chain combines TRBV9 with TRBJ2-1, with 16 positions matching TRBD2. The CDR3 consists of 15 residues. With 3 bases clipped from V and 9 bases from J, the junction kept 3 bases outside the gene matches. Germline values: CDR1 SGDLS, CDR2 YYNGEE. CDR3 sequence: CASSDGTSGRAEQFF. Written as DNA, the CDR3 is TGTGCCAGCAGCGACGGGACTAGCGGGAGGGCTGAGCAGTTCTTC.

The chain employs TRBV25-1 and TRBJ1-2, with TRBD1 matching 9 bases. Trimming cost V 4 bases and J 13 bases; bases outside gene matches: 13. The CDR3 runs to 14 residues. CDR1 MGHDK and CDR2 SYGVNS come from the germline V gene. The CDR3 sequence: CASSATRRTGDVTF. The CDR3 DNA reads TGTGCCAGCAGTGCAACTAGAAGGACAGGGGACGTCACCTTC.

V usage is TRBV6-1 and J usage is TRBJ1-4; TRBD1 aligns across 9 bases. The V segment lost 2 bases and the J segment 7 bases; nucleotides outside the gene matches: 5. This CDR3 has 15 amino acids. Germline CDR1 reads MNHNS; CDR2 reads SASEGT. The CDR3 region is CASSEYRGRGEKLFF. In nucleotides, the CDR3 is TGTGCCAGCAGTGAATACAGGGGGCGCGGTGAAAAACTGTTTTTT.

The chain combines TRBV6-5 with TRBJ1-2; 7 bases are shared with TRBD1. Germline V lookup: CDR1 MNHEY, CDR2 SVGAGI. J gave up 4 bases and V 6 bases, and 11 bases lay outside the gene matches. The CDR3 consists of 15 residues. Written as DNA, the CDR3 is TGTGCCAGCAGACCCTTCTTACAGGGGTCCTATGGCTACACCTTC. Translating it yields CASRPFLQGSYGYTF.

The V call is TRBV28, the J call TRBJ1-1, with 8 positions matching TRBD1. This CDR3 region has 14 residues. Trimming cost V 6 bases and J 1 base; bases outside gene matches: 4. Looked up from germline, CDR1 is MDHEN and CDR2 is SYDVKM. This CDR3 reads CASRAGGRNTEAFF. The CDR3 DNA follows: TGTGCCAGCAGAGCAGGGGGCCGGAACACTGAAGCTTTCTTT.

The J gene is TRBJ1-2, the V gene TRBV11-2, with a weak D call TRBD1 (5 bases). Looked up from germline, CDR1 is SGHAT and CDR2 is FQNNGV. This CDR3 region has 15 residues. Deletions cut 4 bases from V and 7 bases from J, with 19 bases between. CDR3 loop: CASSSQGRGAGGYTF. The CDR3, as DNA: TGTGCCAGCAGCTCCCAAGGGAGGGGAGCAGGTGGCTACACCTTC. Using reference TRBV11-2 and TRBJ1-2 for the parts outside the CDR3, the full variable domain is EAGVAQSPRYKIIEKRQSVAFWCNPISGHATLYWYQQILGQGPKLLIQFQNNGVVDDSQLPKDRFSAERLKGVDSTLKIQPAKLEDSAVYLCASSSQGRGAGGYTFGSGTRLTVV.

This clone was detected only once. The rearrangement joins TRBV7-2 to TRBJ2-1, with 7 nucleotides matching TRBD1. The CDR3 covers 13 residues. Losses at the gene ends were 3 bases for V and 10 bases for J; bases not matched to a gene: 6. Looked up from germline, CDR1 is SGHTA and CDR2 is FQGNSA. The CDR3: CASSFTGVGEQFF. CDR3 bases: TGTGCCAGCAGCTTTACAGGGGTCGGAGAGCAGTTCTTC.

The chain links TRBV29-1 to TRBJ2-6; D gene unclear. Germline-derived CDR1 and CDR2 are SQVTM and ANQGSEA. CDR3 size: 14 residues. V was shortened by 0 bases and J by 9 bases, with 12 bases between the two germline ends. The CDR3 region is CSVEDWQSLNVLTF. CDR3 bases: TGCAGCGTTGAAGATTGGCAATCCCTCAACGTCCTGACTTTC.

The CDR3 nucleotides read TGTGCCAGCAGGGTGACAGGGGGCAAACCCGGGGAGCTGTTTTTT. This translates into CASRVTGGKPGELFF. The rearrangement uses TRBV6-1 and TRBJ2-2, with 10 positions matching TRBD1. V was pared by 6 bases and J by 6 bases, with 7 bases of the junction left unmatched. CDR1 is MNHNS, CDR2 SASEGT, per germline. This CDR3 has 15 residues.

This chain joins TRBV7-6 and TRBJ1-1; D is ambiguous. The CDR3 has 14 residues. Deletions cut 5 bases from V and 8 bases from J, with 18 bases between. Germline V lookup: CDR1 SGHVS, CDR2 FNYEAQ. The DNA of the CDR3 is TGTGCCAGCAGCCCAAGAGGACGGAGGGCCGAAGCTTTCTTT. Encoded protein: CASSPRGRRAEAFF.

The J gene is TRBJ1-1, the V gene TRBV19, with 11 bases matching TRBD1. Germline V lookup: CDR1 LNHDA, CDR2 SQIVND (reference sequence). The CDR3 is 13 residues long. The ends lost 8 bases at V and 8 bases at J; junction bases unmatched: 7. The CDR3 protein is CASRDRGYVEAFF. CDR3 bases: TGTGCCAGTCGGGACAGGGGGTATGTAGAAGCTTTCTTT.

This clone was found once. In DNA form, the CDR3 reads TGCGCCAGCAGCCAGGGGACTGAGCCCCCAGAGACCCAGTACTTC. Translation gives CASSQGTEPPETQYF. This chain joins TRBV5-1 and TRBJ2-5; D is perhaps TRBD1 or TRBD2 (6 bases each). Germline CDR1 reads SGHRS; CDR2 reads YFSETQ. The CDR3 covers 15 residues. V shed 4 bases and J shed 4 bases, with 17 bases lying between them.